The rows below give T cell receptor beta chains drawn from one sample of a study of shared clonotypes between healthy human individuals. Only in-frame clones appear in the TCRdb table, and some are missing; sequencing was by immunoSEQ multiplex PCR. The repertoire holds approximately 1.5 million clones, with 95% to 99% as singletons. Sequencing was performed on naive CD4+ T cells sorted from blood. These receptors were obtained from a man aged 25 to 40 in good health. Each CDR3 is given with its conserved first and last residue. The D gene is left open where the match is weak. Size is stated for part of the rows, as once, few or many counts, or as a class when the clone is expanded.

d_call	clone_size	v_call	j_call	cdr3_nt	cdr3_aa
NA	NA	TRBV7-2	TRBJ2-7	TGTGCCAGCAGCCGGACTAACTACGAGCAGTACTTC	CASSRTNYEQYF
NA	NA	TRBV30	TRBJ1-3	TGTGCCTGGAGTAGAGGGACTGGCACTGGAAACACCATATATTTT	CAWSRGTGTGNTIYF
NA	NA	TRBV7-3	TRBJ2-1	TGTGCCAGCAGCCCCGGGGACTCCTCCTACAATGAGCAGTTCTTC	CASSPGDSSYNEQFF
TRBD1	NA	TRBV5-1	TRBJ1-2	TGCGCCAGCAGCTTAGAAGTGGACAGGGAGTATGGCTACACCTTC	CASSLEVDREYGYTF
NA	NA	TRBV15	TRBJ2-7	TGTGCCACCAGCAGAGGCCCCCCGGGAAGTGGGTACGAGCAGTACTTC	CATSRGPPGSGYEQYF
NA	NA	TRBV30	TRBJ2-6	TGTGCCTGGAGTGTAGGATGGAGCTCTGGGGCCAACGTCCTGACTTTC	CAWSVGWSSGANVLTF
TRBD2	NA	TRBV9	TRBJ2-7	TGTGCCAGCAGCGTAGCGGGAGGGCCTCCCTACGAGCAGTACTTC	CASSVAGGPPYEQYF
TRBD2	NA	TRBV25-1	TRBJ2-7	TGTGCGGCCTCGGGAGGGTACGAGCAGTACTTC	CAASGGYEQYF
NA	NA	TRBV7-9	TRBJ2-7	TGTGCCAGCAGCTTAGCAGGAGTAGGGGGTTACGAGCAGTACTTC	CASSLAGVGGYEQYF
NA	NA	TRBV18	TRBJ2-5	TGTGCCAGCTCACCACCGGGCCAGGTAGGAGAGACCCAGTACTTC	CASSPPGQVGETQYF
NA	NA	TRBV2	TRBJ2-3	TGTGCCAGCAGTCTTAGCACAGATACGCAGTATTTT	CASSLSTDTQYF
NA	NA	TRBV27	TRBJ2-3	TGTGCCAGCAGTTCTTACCAGGGCACAGATACGCAGTATTTT	CASSSYQGTDTQYF
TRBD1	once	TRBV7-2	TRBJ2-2	TGTGCCAGCAGGCCGAGGACAGGGGGTATTATAGTTACCGGGGAGCTGTTTTTT	CASRPRTGGIIVTGELFF
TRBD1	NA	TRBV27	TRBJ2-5	TGTGCCAGCGCTGGACAGGGGGCGAGGCGGGCACGGGAGACCCAGTACTTC	CASAGQGARRARETQYF
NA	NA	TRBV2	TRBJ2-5	TGTGCCAGCAGCTGGACACGTTCGGATGAGACCCAGTACTTC	CASSWTRSDETQYF
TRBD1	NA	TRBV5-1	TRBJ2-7	TGCGCCAGCAGCCGGACAATGATGACAGGGCCACCCTACGAGCAGTACTTC	CASSRTMMTGPPYEQYF